This TCR beta chain was captured in a study of vaccination and CD4 T cells after COVID-19. In the study overall: Following dose two, a median about 70 days (range 14 to 241) passed before post-vaccine samples were taken.

Concerning this clonotype: Its antigen is unidentified.

Indicated treatment: roughly 10-day PBMC culture with coronavirus spike peptide pools or control peptides (ViraFEST assay). The unexposed donor gave CD4+ T cells before the COVID-19 pandemic (2011-2018). Peptide-pool expansion of antigen-specific T cells preceded TCR sequencing in ViraFEST. With SARS-CoV-2 S/N and four cold-coronavirus spikes, unexposed-donor CD4+ T cells were probed, cells permitting. CD4+ T cells that had been cultured provided DNA sequenced with the Oncomine TCR Beta short-read assay. Cultured CD4+ T cells were the source of extracted genomic DNA. MiXCR, applied by TCRdb to the PCR reads, yields one record per CDR3 protein. Among 8,000 to 10,000 distinct CDR3 sequences listed, about a third were seen once. Study conclusions and caveats: Among those convalescent, a median around 86% of reactive clones emerged solely post-vaccination.

The specimen sequenced was CD4+ T cells from blood, cultured in vitro. This TCR derives from a human donor in good health.

The CDR3 reads CASSLGQGTEAFF. The CDR3 nucleotides are TGTGCCAGCAGTTTGGGACAGGGGACTGAAGCTTTCTTT. V is TRBV12-3 or TRBV12-4 and J is TRBJ1-1; TRBD1 matches 10 bases. This CDR3 region has 13 residues. J gave up 5 bases and V 3 bases, and 0 bases lay outside the gene matches.